Below are 26 T cell receptor beta chains sequenced from a single sample in a study of read filtering for tumor transcriptome and immune sequencing. The library was built from 400 ng RNA with molecular barcoded adaptors for alpha/delta and beta/gamma chains. TCRdb reprocessed the reads with MiXCR, giving one entry per CDR3 protein. The top ten hold approximately 10% of the sample, which has 65,000 or so distinct CDR3 sequences, roughly a fifth seen once. The sequenced material came from a population of CD138-negative cells sorted from bone marrow. All receptors come from a donor at least 40 years old with multiple myeloma.

This sequence joins TRBV29-1 and TRBJ1-2; no reliable D call. V shed 5 bases and J shed 0 bases, with 10 bases lying between them. The CDR3 spans 13 residues. Per the germline V gene, CDR1 is SQVTM and CDR2 is ANQGSEA. The CDR3 bases are TGCAGCGTTCCCCGGACGGCTAACTATGGCTACACCTTC. It encodes CSVPRTANYGYTF.

This clonotype was counted at least ten times. The genes are TRBV20-1 and TRBJ2-7, with TRBD2 as a possible D gene (5 bases). From germline, CDR1 is DFQATT and CDR2 SNEGSKA (reference sequence). V gave up 5 bases and J gave up 3 bases, with 17 bases separating them. This CDR3 is 14 amino acids long. As DNA, the CDR3 is TGCAGTGCTCTCGAAGTAGCGCGGGTCTACGAGCAGTACTTC. Protein product: CSALEVARVYEQYF.

This chain uses TRBV9 with TRBJ2-5, with D perhaps matching TRBD2 (6 bases). V lost 0 bases and J lost 5, with 20 bases in between. Per germline, CDR1 SGDLS and CDR2 YYNGEE. The CDR3 totals 17 residues. This CDR3 reads CASSVVGGTDMGETQYF. The CDR3, as DNA: TGTGCCAGCAGCGTAGTTGGGGGGACGGACATGGGGGAGACCCAGTACTTC.

This clonotype was observed a handful of times. J is TRBJ2-1 and V is TRBV10-3, with 11 bases matching TRBD2. With 6 bases clipped from V and 0 bases from J, the junction kept 4 bases outside the gene matches. The CDR3 extends over 16 amino acids. From germline, CDR1 is ENHRY and CDR2 SYGVKD. This chain's CDR3 is CAIRVGTSGSYNEQFF. In DNA, the CDR3 is TGTGCCATCAGAGTTGGGACTAGCGGCTCCTACAATGAGCAGTTCTTC.

This clonotype was counted at least ten times. The chain joins TRBV2 to TRBJ2-3; 11 bases fit TRBD2. Germline CDR1 SNHLY, CDR2 FYNNEI. Unmatched junction bases numbered 5, after V lost 6 bases and J lost 0 bases. The CDR3 totals 16 residues. DNA of the CDR3: TGTGCCAGCAGGGGGACTAGCGGAACGAGCACAGATACGCAGTATTTT. This codes for CASRGTSGTSTDTQYF.

This clonotype was seen more than once but under ten times. This chain links TRBV19 with TRBJ2-1; D remains ambiguous. This CDR3 is 13 amino acids long. V was pared by 8 bases and J by 5 bases, with 13 bases between. Germline loops: CDR1 LNHDA, CDR2 SQIVND (reference sequence). In DNA form, the CDR3 reads TGTGCCAGTGGACCGAACCGTAACAATGAGCAGTTCTTC. As protein: CASGPNRNNEQFF.

There are many counts of this clonotype. The chain uses TRBV10-3 and TRBJ1-1; 9 bases are a match to TRBD1. The CDR3 spans 15 residues. Germline values: CDR1 ENHRY, CDR2 SYGVKD. The trim removed 4 bases at V and 4 bases at J, leaving 7 bases unmatched. CDR3 region: CAISVHPGQGTEAFF. The CDR3 DNA sequence: TGTGCCATCAGTGTCCACCCGGGACAGGGCACTGAAGCTTTCTTT.

The rearrangement links TRBV20-1 to TRBJ2-7; D not resolved. The CDR3 spans 12 residues. The V gene lost 3 bases and the J gene lost 6 bases, with 12 bases spanning the gap. CDR1 and CDR2 (germline): DFQATT, SNEGSKA (reference sequence). DNA of the CDR3: TGCAGTGCTAGTCTATCCTTGAGCGAGCAGTACTTC. It yields the protein CSASLSLSEQYF.

The chain employs TRBV20-1 and TRBJ2-7; 10 bases agree with TRBD2. The CDR3 runs to 14 residues. Per germline, CDR1 DFQATT and CDR2 SNEGSKA (reference sequence). Losses at the gene ends were 2 bases for V and 2 bases for J; bases not matched to a gene: 3. CDR3: CSARSSGSPYEQYF. The CDR3 nucleotides are TGCAGTGCTAGATCTAGCGGGAGCCCCTACGAGCAGTACTTC.

This clonotype was counted ten times or more. The V gene is TRBV7-3, the J gene TRBJ2-3; 8 positions match TRBD2. This CDR3 has 15 amino acids. V lost 1 base and J lost 5; bases outside the gene matches: 5. Germline CDR1 reads SGHTA; CDR2 reads FQGTGA. The CDR3 is CASSLSGGRGDTQYF. CDR3 coding DNA: TGTGCCAGCAGCTTAAGCGGGGGGAGGGGAGATACGCAGTATTTT.

This clonotype was observed at least ten times. V gene TRBV20-1 combines with J gene TRBJ2-2; 9 nucleotides agree with TRBD1. Germline V lookup: CDR1 DFQATT, CDR2 SNEGSKA (reference sequence). This CDR3 is 19 amino acids long. Losses at the gene ends were 7 bases for V and 1 base for J; bases not matched to a gene: 19. The CDR3 region is CSGRFSSNRGPMNTGELFF. In DNA, the CDR3 is TGCAGTGGCCGGTTTTCGAGTAACAGGGGGCCGATGAACACCGGGGAGCTGTTTTTT.

This clonotype was counted many times. The chain is built from TRBV19 and TRBJ2-1, with D possibly TRBD2 on 5 matching bases. The CDR3 contains 12 residues. V was trimmed by 4 bases and J by 4 bases, leaving 5 bases between them. Germline CDR1 reads LNHDA; CDR2 reads SQIVND (reference sequence). CDR3 DNA sequence: TGTGCCAGTAGTACGGGGTACAATGAGCAGTTCTTC. Encoded protein: CASSTGYNEQFF.

This clonotype has at least ten counts. The genes are TRBV3-1 and TRBJ2-7; D unresolved. V lost 0 bases to trimming and J lost 0 bases, with 6 bases between them. CDR1 and CDR2 from the germline V gene are LGHDT and YNNKEL (reference sequence). This CDR3 is 14 amino acids long. CDR3 loop: CASSQEWASYEQYF. In DNA form, the CDR3 reads TGTGCCAGCAGCCAAGAATGGGCCTCCTACGAGCAGTACTTC.

In this sample, this clonotype turned up many times. The rearrangement uses TRBV7-3 and TRBJ2-2, with 10 bases aligning to TRBD1. The junction had 10 bases not matched to a gene; V was cut back by 5 bases and J by 1 base. The CDR3 contains 18 residues. The germline gives CDR1 SGHTA, CDR2 FQGTGA. The DNA of the CDR3 is TGTGCCAGCAGCCCCTTTCCCGGGGACAGGGGGAACACCGGGGAGCTGTTTTTT. It is translated as CASSPFPGDRGNTGELFF.

This clonotype was counted ten times or more. V usage is TRBV28 and J usage is TRBJ2-5, with D unresolved. Germline assignment: CDR1 MDHEN and CDR2 SYDVKM. Trimming left V 3 bases short and J 5 bases short, with 4 bases between. There are 11 residues in the CDR3. DNA of the CDR3: TGTGCCAGCAGTTTGCGTGAGACCCAGTACTTC. It specifies CASSLRETQYF.

The J gene is TRBJ2-3, the V gene TRBV5-4; D gene uncertain. The V gene's germline CDR1 is SGHNT and CDR2 YYREEE (reference sequence). V was trimmed by 0 bases and J by 3 bases, leaving 8 bases between them. The length of the CDR3 is 14 residues. The CDR3 DNA reads as TGTGCCAGCAGCTTGGTTCGGCGGACAGATACGCAGTATTTT. The encoded protein is CASSLVRRTDTQYF.

Note on this clonotype: This likely reflects a read error, since a far larger clone is one base away. V usage is TRBV30 and J usage is TRBJ1-4; a possible D gene is TRBD1 (5 bases). Per the germline V gene, CDR1 is GTSNPN and CDR2 is SVGIG (reference sequence). The CDR3 contains 14 residues. CDR3 in DNA: TGTGCCTGGAGTAGGGGATCTAGCACAGATACGCGGTATTTT. Protein: CAWSRGSSTDTRYF.

The sample holds many counts of this clonotype. This sequence joins TRBV29-1 and TRBJ2-1; D is ambiguous. The CDR3 has 10 residues. Per the germline V gene, CDR1 is SQVTM and CDR2 is ANQGSEA. Trimming stripped 1 base from V and 11 bases from J, with 6 bases between. CDR3 coding DNA: TGCAGCGTTGAAGCCGGTAAGCAGTTCTTC. Its translation is CSVEAGKQFF.

The rearrangement links TRBV6-6 to TRBJ2-7, with D possibly matching TRBD1 (5 bases). CDR1 is MNHNY and CDR2 is SVGAGI in the germline V gene (reference sequence). V was shortened by 2 bases and J by 6 bases, with 20 bases between the two germline ends. This CDR3 spans 16 amino acids. The CDR3 DNA sequence: TGTGCCAGCAGTTACGTCTCGGCAGGGTGGGATCTCGAGCAGTACTTC. Amino acids: CASSYVSAGWDLEQYF.

As for this clonotype: A much larger clonotype is one base distant, so this may be a read error. The chain links TRBV7-2 to TRBJ1-5; D remains ambiguous. Germline CDR1 reads SGHTA; CDR2 reads FQGNSA. This CDR3 has 13 residues. The CDR3 sequence: CASRALSDQPQHF. The CDR3, as DNA: TGTGCCAGCAGGGCCCTTAGCGATCAGCCCCAGCATTTT.

This clonotype was counted at least ten times. The rearrangement joins TRBV5-4 to TRBJ2-7, with 7 bases fitting TRBD2. CDR1 and CDR2 from the germline V gene are SGHNT and YYREEE (reference sequence). Trimming at V came to 2 bases and at J to 2 bases, leaving 7 bases not matched to a gene. The CDR3 length is 15 residues. The DNA of the CDR3 is TGTGCCAGCAGCTTAGGCCGGGGGAGGGCCTACGAGCAGTACTTC. It encodes CASSLGRGRAYEQYF.

This clonotype was counted at least ten times. J is TRBJ1-5 and V is TRBV9; D is unresolved. CDR1 and CDR2 (germline): SGDLS, YYNGEE. Trimming shortened V by 0 bases and J by 6 bases, and 7 bases separated the two germline ends. The CDR3 length is 13 residues. The CDR3 DNA is TGTGCCAGCAGCGTAGGAGGGTCTCAGCCCCAGCATTTT. Translated: CASSVGGSQPQHF.

There are many counts of this clonotype. The chain recombines TRBV20-1 with TRBJ2-3; D uncertain. In germline, CDR1 is DFQATT, CDR2 SNEGSKA (reference sequence). V was shortened by 2 bases and J by 0 bases, with 6 bases between the two germline ends. There are 13 residues in the CDR3. CDR3 residues: CSARKRSTDTQYF. The CDR3 region has the DNA TGCAGTGCTAGAAAGAGAAGCACAGATACGCAGTATTTT.

With regard to this clonotype: A much larger clone lies a single base off, so this may be a read error. V is TRBV6-1 and J is TRBJ1-6, with D possibly matching TRBD1 (5 bases). The V end lost 7 bases, the J end lost 11 bases, and 15 bases lay between the germline ends. This CDR3 has 13 amino acids. The germline V gene has CDR1 MNHNS and CDR2 SASEGT. CDR3 amino acids: CASNIRVAAPLHF. CDR3 sequence (DNA): TGTGCCAGCAATATCAGGGTGGCAGCACCCCTCCACTTT.

The table lists this clonotype with many counts. The V call is TRBV4-1, the J call TRBJ1-4; maybe TRBD1 (5 bases). CDR1 MGHRA and CDR2 YSYEKL come from the germline V gene. This CDR3 has 13 residues. V shed 2 bases and J shed 6 bases, with 7 bases lying between them. The CDR3 spells CASSQQGYEKLFF. The CDR3 DNA is TGCGCCAGCAGCCAACAGGGATATGAAAAACTGTTTTTT.

This clonotype was seen at least ten times. The CDR3 DNA is TGCAGCGTTGATGTGGGGCCTGATCAGCCCCAGCATTTT. Translated: CSVDVGPDQPQHF. The V call is TRBV29-1, the J call TRBJ1-5; a possible D gene is TRBD1 (5 bases). Germline V gene sequence: CDR1 SQVTM, CDR2 ANQGSEA. CDR3 length: 13 amino acids. V was clipped by 3 bases and J by 5 bases, with 11 bases between them.